The 29 T cell receptor beta chains reported below all come from one sample, sequenced in a study of control samples from healthy donors and cancer patients. The repertoire was sequenced with immunoSEQ multiplex PCR; TCRdb's copy has only in-frame clones and lacks some. There are about 89,000 clones in the sample; over 65% occur only once, and less than 2.5% lies in the top ten. The sequenced sample consisted of blood. The receptors originated from a woman in her thirties or forties in good health.

This chain joins TRBV20-1 and TRBJ2-1; the D is unclear. The CDR3 length is 14 residues. Germline V gene lookup returns CDR1 DFQATT and CDR2 SNEGSKA (reference sequence). V lost 3 bases, J lost 8 bases, and 17 bases lay in between. The CDR3 nucleotides read TGCAGTGCTAGTCATCTTCTGGCTGGCCATGAGCAGTTCTTC. It encodes CSASHLLAGHEQFF.

The chain joins TRBV7-9 to TRBJ2-1, with 9 bases matching TRBD2. There are 13 residues in the CDR3. The trim removed 4 bases at V and 12 bases at J, leaving 7 bases unmatched. CDR1 is SEHNR and CDR2 is FQNEAQ in the germline V gene (reference sequence). CDR3 sequence (DNA): TGTGCCAGCAGCTCTAGCGGGGCCCATGGGCAGTTCTTC. Its protein is CASSSSGAHGQFF.

This chain uses TRBV6-5 with TRBJ1-2; D is ambiguous. The germline V gene has CDR1 MNHEY and CDR2 SVGAGI. V lost 5 bases and J lost 14, with 18 bases in between. The CDR3 has 12 amino acids. The CDR3 here is CASSPFSSTQTF. The CDR3 DNA is TGTGCCAGCAGTCCCTTTAGCTCGACTCAAACCTTC.

CDR3 sequence: CASSPNSDTQYF. The DNA of the CDR3 is TGTGCCAGCAGCCCAAACTCAGATACGCAGTATTTT. The rearrangement joins TRBV3-1 (or the pseudogene TRBV3-2) to TRBJ2-3; D is ambiguous. CDR1 is LGHDT, CDR2 YNNKEL, per germline (reference sequence). The ends were cut back, 4 bases at V and 4 bases at J, with 6 bases in the middle. The CDR3 covers 12 residues.

The chain carries TRBV20-1 and TRBJ2-1, with TRBD1 matching over 7 bases. CDR3 length: 10 residues. CDR1 is DFQATT, CDR2 SNEGSKA, per germline (reference sequence). Unmatched junction bases numbered 3, after V lost 2 bases and J lost 14 bases. CDR3 sequence: CSARWTGKFF. Written as DNA, the CDR3 is TGCAGTGCTAGATGGACAGGTAAGTTCTTC.

V gene TRBV2 combines with J gene TRBJ1-1; no reliable D call. V was shortened by 5 bases and J by 4 bases, with 17 bases between the two germline ends. Germline assignment: CDR1 SNHLY and CDR2 FYNNEI. This CDR3 region has 15 residues. The CDR3, as DNA: TGTGCCAGCAGTCAGTTCCGGGATGCGAGCACTGAAGCTTTCTTT. Protein product: CASSQFRDASTEAFF.

V gene TRBV4-2 combines with J gene TRBJ2-6, with 8 nucleotides matching TRBD2. This CDR3 is built from 19 residues. Germline V gene data show CDR1 as LGHNA and CDR2 as YNFKEQ. Trimming removed 2 bases from V and 4 bases from J; junction bases left unmatched: 13. The CDR3 loop is CASSQLGGGHLGGANVLTF. The CDR3 bases are TGTGCCAGCAGCCAACTTGGCGGGGGGCATCTAGGAGGGGCCAACGTCCTGACTTTC.

This clone was picked up a small number of times. The chain combines TRBV2 with TRBJ1-5; D possibly corresponds to TRBD1 (5 bases). Trimming took off 1 base at V and 3 bases at J, with 10 bases between the two ends. Germline values: CDR1 SNHLY, CDR2 FYNNEI. This CDR3 spans 15 amino acids. The CDR3 reads CASSEESRANQPQHF. The CDR3, as DNA: TGTGCCAGCAGTGAAGAATCCAGGGCCAATCAGCCCCAGCATTTT.

The chain has TRBV4-3 and TRBJ1-2, with unresolved D. The CDR3 loop spans 13 amino acids. V was trimmed by 2 bases and J by 8 bases, leaving 12 bases between them. Germline CDR1 reads LGHNA; CDR2 reads YSLEER. The CDR3 sequence is CASSQPFGEGYTF. CDR3 in DNA: TGCGCCAGCAGCCAACCTTTTGGGGAGGGCTACACCTTC.

The rearrangement joins TRBV10-3 to TRBJ1-6; TRBD1 is a possible D gene (5 bases). V shed 6 bases and J shed 2 bases, with 11 bases lying between them. Germline V CDR1 and CDR2: ENHRY, SYGVKD. The CDR3 runs 15 residues. The CDR3 region is CAISQGSAYNSPLHF. DNA of the CDR3: TGTGCCATCAGCCAGGGATCCGCCTATAATTCACCCCTCCACTTT.

This chain connects TRBV29-1 to TRBJ1-2; tentatively, D is TRBD1 (6 bases). V was cut by 6 bases and J by 1 base, with 15 bases left in between. The CDR3 runs 14 residues. Germline-derived CDR1 and CDR2 are SQVTM and ANQGSEA. The CDR3 sequence is CSVETTDSNYGYTF. CDR3 nucleotide sequence: TGCAGCGTAGAAACTACGGACAGTAACTATGGCTACACCTTC.

The V call is TRBV12-5, the J call TRBJ1-2; 10 positions match TRBD1. Germline V gives CDR1 LGHNT, CDR2 FRNRAP. The CDR3 consists of 16 residues. The trim removed 6 bases at V and 2 bases at J, leaving 9 bases unmatched. DNA of the CDR3: TGTGCTAGTGGCAACCCCTGGACAGGGGGAAACTATGGCTACACCTTC. This sequence encodes CASGNPWTGGNYGYTF.

This clone was seen once. This chain links TRBV9 with TRBJ2-3; D unclear. V was clipped by 0 bases and J by 2 bases, with 4 bases between them. CDR1 and CDR2 (germline): SGDLS, YYNGEE. CDR3 size: 13 residues. The CDR3 loop is CASSVDDTDTQYF. The CDR3 DNA is TGTGCCAGCAGCGTAGACGACACAGATACGCAGTATTTT.

In regard to this clone: The sample holds other DNA sequences that translate to the same CDR3. This sequence joins TRBV19 and TRBJ2-2; D unclear. V lost 1 base to trimming and J lost 3 bases, with 12 bases between them. The CDR3 length is 16 residues. CDR1 and CDR2 (germline): LNHDA, SQIVND (reference sequence). In nucleotides, the CDR3 is TGTGCCAGTAGTATAGGTCCGGGTCGGGACACCGGGGAGCTGTTTTTT. Its protein product is CASSIGPGRDTGELFF.

This clone has just a few counts. The rearrangement joins TRBV6-5 to TRBJ1-5; 7 nucleotides align to TRBD1. Germline V gene lookup returns CDR1 MNHEY and CDR2 SVGAGI. This CDR3 comprises 13 residues. Trimming at V came to 5 bases and at J to 7 bases, leaving 5 bases not matched to a gene. CDR3 sequence (DNA): TGTGCCAGCAGTCGACAGGGCGGGCAGCCCCAGCATTTT. It translates to CASSRQGGQPQHF.

This chain links TRBV6-6 with TRBJ1-5; perhaps TRBD1 as D (5 bases). Germline CDR1 reads MNHNY; CDR2 reads SVGAGI (reference sequence). The CDR3 runs to 15 residues. The V end lost 4 bases, the J end lost 6 bases, and 16 bases lay between the germline ends. The CDR3 loop reads CASSSDTVRFQPQHF. The CDR3 DNA sequence: TGTGCCAGCAGTTCGGACACCGTCCGATTTCAGCCCCAGCATTTT.

The chain employs TRBV12-3 or TRBV12-4 and TRBJ2-7; 7 bases are shared with TRBD1. With V trimmed by 5 bases and J by 0 bases, 1 base remained unmatched. This CDR3 is 13 amino acids long. Written as DNA, the CDR3 is TGTGCCAGCAGTCGGGACAGCTCCTACGAGCAGTACTTC. Translated: CASSRDSSYEQYF.

The rearrangement links TRBV27 to TRBJ2-1, with D possibly being TRBD2 (6 bases). The V gene lost 5 bases and the J gene lost 1 base, with 12 bases spanning the gap. The CDR3 is 15 amino acids. Germline V gene data show CDR1 as MNHEY and CDR2 as SMNVEV (reference sequence). CDR3 in amino acids: CASSLGTPSYNEQFF. CDR3 in DNA: TGTGCCAGCAGTCTCGGGACTCCGTCCTACAATGAGCAGTTCTTC.

This clone was detected once. The chain joins TRBV5-5 to TRBJ2-7; 8 positions match TRBD1. V dropped 4 bases and J dropped 3; count of bases not matched to a gene: 3. Germline loops: CDR1 SGHKS, CDR2 YYEKEE (reference sequence). This CDR3 spans 13 amino acids. The CDR3 coding sequence is TGTGCCAGCAGCCGGACAGGGAGCTACGAGCAGTACTTC. Translating gives CASSRTGSYEQYF.

The chain links TRBV6-5 to TRBJ2-7; D may be TRBD1 (6 bases). Germline loops: CDR1 MNHEY, CDR2 SVGAGI. V dropped 7 bases and J dropped 1 base, with 14 bases sitting between them. CDR3 length: 14 amino acids. In DNA form, the CDR3 reads TGTGCCAGCAAGGGGTTGGACAGTTCCTACGAGCAGTACTTC. It specifies CASKGLDSSYEQYF.

This chain joins TRBV24-1 and TRBJ1-4; no reliable D call. V gave up 5 bases and J gave up 10 bases, with 13 bases separating them. This CDR3 region has 13 residues. Germline CDR1 is KGHDR and CDR2 is SFDVKD. The DNA for the CDR3 is TGTGCCACCAGTGCGGGGAATTCCGGAAAACTGTTTTTT. Translation gives CATSAGNSGKLFF.

This rearrangement joins TRBV7-9 to TRBJ1-1, with a tentative D call TRBD1 (5 bases). V dropped 6 bases and J dropped 3 bases, with 20 bases sitting between them. The CDR3 covers 16 residues. CDR1 and CDR2 from the germline V gene are SEHNR and FQNEAQ (reference sequence). The CDR3 DNA reads as TGTGCCAGCAGATCCGGTTCGGGGCGCGAGGACACTGAAGCTTTCTTT. This translates into CASRSGSGREDTEAFF.

This clone was recorded once. At the DNA level, this CDR3 is encoded by other sequences in the same sample as well. Here the CDR3 reads CASSRPGQGGGGQPQHF. CDR3 bases: TGTGCCAGCAGTCGTCCGGGACAGGGGGGTGGGGGTCAGCCCCAGCATTTT. V is TRBV6-2 or TRBV6-3 and J is TRBJ1-5; 11 bases map to TRBD1. This CDR3 comprises 17 residues. Unmatched junction bases numbered 12, after V lost 5 bases and J lost 6 bases. The germline gives CDR1 MNHEY, CDR2 SVGEGT.

The CDR3 sequence: CASSPNREGSGNTIYF. The CDR3 coding sequence is TGTGCCAGTAGTCCAAACAGGGAAGGGTCTGGAAACACCATATATTTT. The rearrangement joins TRBV19 to TRBJ1-3; a possible D gene is TRBD1 (6 bases). V gave up 5 bases and J gave up 1 base, with 15 bases separating them. The CDR3 sequence is 16 residues long. Germline CDR1 reads LNHDA; CDR2 reads SQIVND (reference sequence).

This chain links TRBV5-6 with TRBJ2-3; tentatively, D is TRBD1 (5 bases). V shed 5 bases and J shed 8 bases, with 9 bases lying between them. This CDR3 region has 11 residues. Germline CDR1 SGHDT, CDR2 YYEEEE. The CDR3 bases are TGTGCCAGCAGGGATAGGGGTACGCAGTATTTT. It translates to CASRDRGTQYF.

This chain connects TRBV6-2 or TRBV6-3 to TRBJ1-1; maybe TRBD1 (5 bases). CDR1 MNHEY and CDR2 SVGEGT come from the germline V gene. V lost 6 bases, J lost 0 bases, and 17 bases lay in between. CDR3 length equals 16 residues. This CDR3 is CASSYLGRGLNTEAFF. In DNA, the CDR3 is TGTGCCAGCAGCTATCTGGGACGGGGTCTGAACACTGAAGCTTTCTTT.

V and J are TRBV4-1 and TRBJ2-7; D is perhaps TRBD1 or TRBD2 (6 bases each). CDR1 is MGHRA and CDR2 is YSYEKL in the germline V gene. V was trimmed by 4 bases and J by 3 bases, leaving 19 bases between them. This CDR3 has 16 residues. CDR3 amino acids: CASSPLGGQSLYEQYF. The CDR3 DNA reads TGCGCCAGCAGCCCCCTTGGGGGGCAGTCTCTCTACGAGCAGTACTTC.

The rearrangement uses TRBV19 and TRBJ2-1, with D possibly called TRBD1 or TRBD2 (5 bases each). Germline values: CDR1 LNHDA, CDR2 SQIVND (reference sequence). V was cut by 4 bases and J by 0 bases, with 10 bases left in between. The CDR3 length is 15 residues. The CDR3 is CASSRGKSSYNEQFF. The CDR3 nucleotides read TGTGCCAGTAGTAGGGGGAAAAGCTCCTACAATGAGCAGTTCTTC. Combining the CDR3 with reference TRBV19 and TRBJ2-1 gives the whole variable domain DGGITQSPKYLFRKEGQNVTLSCEQNLNHDAMYWYRQDPGQGLRLIYYSQIVNDFQKGDIAEGYSVSREKKESFPLTVTSAQKNPTAFYLCASSRGKSSYNEQFFGPGTRLTVL.

In DNA, the CDR3 is TGTGCCAGCAGTGAACTCCGGTGGGGGGGAACCTATAATTCACCCCTCCACTTT. Encoded protein: CASSELRWGGTYNSPLHF. The rearrangement links TRBV6-4 to TRBJ1-6; maybe TRBD1 (5 bases). The germline V gene encodes CDR1 MRHNA and CDR2 SNTAGT. V gave up 3 bases and J gave up 2 bases, with 17 bases separating them. This CDR3 is built from 18 residues.